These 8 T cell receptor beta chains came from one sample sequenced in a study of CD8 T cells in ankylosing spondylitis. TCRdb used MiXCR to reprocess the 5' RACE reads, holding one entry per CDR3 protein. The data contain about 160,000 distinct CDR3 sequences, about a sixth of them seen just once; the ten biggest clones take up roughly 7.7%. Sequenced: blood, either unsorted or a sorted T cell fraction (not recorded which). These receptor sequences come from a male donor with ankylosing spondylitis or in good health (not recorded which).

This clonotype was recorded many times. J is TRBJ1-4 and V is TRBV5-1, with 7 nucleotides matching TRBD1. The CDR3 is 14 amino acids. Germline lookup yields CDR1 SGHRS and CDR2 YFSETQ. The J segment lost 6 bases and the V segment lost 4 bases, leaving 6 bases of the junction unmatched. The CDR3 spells CASSPTGPDEKLFF. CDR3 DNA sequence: TGCGCCAGCAGCCCGACAGGGCCCGATGAAAAACTGTTTTTT.

The CDR3 DNA sequence: TGCGCCAGCAGCATAATGACAGGGGGCTCTGGGGCCAACGTCCTGACTTTC. Translation: CASSIMTGGSGANVLTF. The V call is TRBV5-1, the J call TRBJ2-6; 9 nucleotides align to TRBD1. CDR1 is SGHRS and CDR2 is YFSETQ in the germline V gene. V was clipped by 4 bases and J by 0 bases; unmatched bases: 5. This CDR3 spans 17 amino acids.

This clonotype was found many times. CDR3 nucleotides: TGTGCCAGCAGCAGTAGGGGCTTGGCAGCCAAAAACATTCAGTACTTC. Protein product: CASSSRGLAAKNIQYF. The chain joins TRBV5-5 to TRBJ2-4; D is perhaps TRBD1 (5 bases). This CDR3 region has 16 residues. Trimming pared 4 bases from V and 0 bases from J, leaving 14 bases between. The V gene's germline CDR1 is SGHKS and CDR2 YYEKEE (reference sequence).

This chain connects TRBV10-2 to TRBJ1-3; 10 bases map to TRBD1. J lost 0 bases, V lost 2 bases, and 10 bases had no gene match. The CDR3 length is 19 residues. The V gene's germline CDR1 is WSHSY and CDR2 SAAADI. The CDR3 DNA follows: TGCGCCAGCAGTGAGCCAGACAGGGGGCGAGGAATCTCTGGAAACACCATATATTTT. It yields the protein CASSEPDRGRGISGNTIYF.

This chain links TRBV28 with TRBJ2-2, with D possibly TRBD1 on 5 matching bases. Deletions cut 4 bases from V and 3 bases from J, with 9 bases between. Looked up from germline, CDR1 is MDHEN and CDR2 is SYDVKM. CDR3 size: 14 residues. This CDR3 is CASSSRVYTGELFF. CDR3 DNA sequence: TGTGCCAGCAGTTCCAGGGTTTACACCGGGGAGCTGTTTTTT.

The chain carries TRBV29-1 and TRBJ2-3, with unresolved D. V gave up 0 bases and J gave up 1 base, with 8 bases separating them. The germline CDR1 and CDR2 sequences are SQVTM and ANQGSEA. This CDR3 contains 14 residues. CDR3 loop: CSVEDGFRTDTQYF. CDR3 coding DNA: TGCAGCGTTGAAGACGGTTTCCGCACAGATACGCAGTATTTT.

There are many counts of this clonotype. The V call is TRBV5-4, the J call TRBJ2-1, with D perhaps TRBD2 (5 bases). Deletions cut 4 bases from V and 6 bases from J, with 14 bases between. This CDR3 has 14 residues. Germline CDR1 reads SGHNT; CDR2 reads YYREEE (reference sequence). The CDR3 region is CASSADATSNEQFF. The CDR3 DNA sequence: TGTGCCAGCAGCGCCGACGCTACTAGCAATGAGCAGTTCTTC.

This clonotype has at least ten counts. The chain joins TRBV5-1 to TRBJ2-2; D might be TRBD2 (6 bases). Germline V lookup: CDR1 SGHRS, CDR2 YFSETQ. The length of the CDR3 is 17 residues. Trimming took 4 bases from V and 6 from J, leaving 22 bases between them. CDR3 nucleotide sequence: TGCGCCAGCAGCCTCGTGGGCGACAGTGGGAGGTCCGGGGAGCTGTTTTTT. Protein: CASSLVGDSGRSGELFF.